Listed below are T cell receptor beta chains from one sample, sequenced in a study of CD8 T cells in Susac syndrome. Using its own MiXCR run on the immunoSEQ multiplex PCR reads, TCRdb lists one record per CDR3 protein. This table has over 150,000 distinct CDR3 sequences, about 95% appearing once. Sequencing was performed on CD4+ T cells from PBMCs. Source of these receptors: a human donor with multiple sclerosis. The CDR3 runs from the conserved cysteine through the conserved F or W. The order of the fields is V gene, CDR3 length, J gene, D gene, clone size, CDR3 DNA, CDR3 protein. A D gene is named only where the DNA matches it firmly. The size field is filled for only some rows; it gives once, few, many or a size class.

V: TRBV7-2
length: 16
J: TRBJ1-4
D: NA
size: NA
DNA: TGTGCCAGCAGTTCACCGGGGAAACCAACTAATGAAAAACTGTTTTTT
CDR3: CASSSPGKPTNEKLFF

V: TRBV20-1
length: 14
J: TRBJ2-7
D: NA
size: NA
DNA: TGCAGTGCTGTACCGGGACGTAGCTCCTACGAGCAGTACTTC
CDR3: CSAVPGRSSYEQYF

V: TRBV7-2
length: 17
J: TRBJ2-1
D: TRBD2
size: NA
DNA: TGTGCCAGCAGCTTAGTGGAGTGGTCTAGCGGATACAATGAGCAGTTCTTC
CDR3: CASSLVEWSSGYNEQFF

V: TRBV3-1
length: 13
J: TRBJ1-2
D: NA
size: NA
DNA: TGTGCCAGCAGCCCCTCGGCGGGGCGGGCTCCGCTCTTC
CDR3: CASSPSAGRAPLF

V: TRBV20-1
length: 12
J: TRBJ1-2
D: NA
size: NA
DNA: TGCAGTGCTCCTCCCGGACCCTATGGCTACACCTTC
CDR3: CSAPPGPYGYTF

V: TRBV19
length: 12
J: TRBJ2-3
D: NA
size: NA
DNA: TGTGCCAGCTCCTCGAATGCGGATACGCAGTATTTT
CDR3: CASSSNADTQYF

V: TRBV2
length: 15
J: TRBJ2-4
D: NA
size: NA
DNA: TGTGCCTGCATCGAGGAACTACTAGCCAAAAACATTCAGTACTTC
CDR3: CACIEELLAKNIQYF

V: TRBV12-3/TRBV12-4
length: 11
J: TRBJ2-7
D: NA
size: once
DNA: TGTGCCAGCAGTAAGTCCTACGAGCAGTACTTC
CDR3: CASSKSYEQYF

V: TRBV28
length: 16
J: TRBJ2-7
D: NA
size: NA
DNA: TGTGCCAGCAGTCTGGTTAAGGGAAGTGGGTCCTACGAGCAGTACTTC
CDR3: CASSLVKGSGSYEQYF

V: TRBV7-3
length: 16
J: TRBJ2-1
D: TRBD2
size: few
DNA: TGTGCCAGCAGCCCTAGCGGGGGGAGCTCCTACAATGAGCAGTTCTTC
CDR3: CASSPSGGSSYNEQFF

V: TRBV20-1
length: 8
J: TRBJ2-1
D: NA
size: NA
DNA: TGCAGTGCAAATGAGCAGTTCTTC
CDR3: CSANEQFF

V: TRBV29-1
length: 13
J: TRBJ2-3
D: NA
size: NA
DNA: TGCAGCGTTGATGGACTAAGTTCAGATACGCAGTATTTT
CDR3: CSVDGLSSDTQYF

V: TRBV2
length: 11
J: TRBJ1-2
D: NA
size: NA
DNA: TGTGCCAGCTCCCCCTACCAAGGCTACACCTTC
CDR3: CASSPYQGYTF

V: TRBV5-1
length: 17
J: TRBJ2-5
D: TRBD2
size: NA
DNA: TGCGCCAGCAGCTTGGCCCCTAGCGGGATTAGACAAGAGACCCAGTACTTC
CDR3: CASSLAPSGIRQETQYF

V: TRBV20-1
length: 17
J: TRBJ2-1
D: NA
size: NA
DNA: TGCAGTGCTAGAGACGCAGGGGCAGGGAGCTCCTACAATGAGCAGTTCTTC
CDR3: CSARDAGAGSSYNEQFF

V: TRBV30
length: 13
J: TRBJ2-7
D: NA
size: once
DNA: TGTGCCTGGAGTCGCGGGCCAACCTACGAGCAGTACTTC
CDR3: CAWSRGPTYEQYF

V: TRBV10-1
length: 16
J: TRBJ2-4
D: NA
size: NA
DNA: TGCGCCAGCAGTGAGACTGGGACATCAGCCAAAAACATTCAGTACTTC
CDR3: CASSETGTSAKNIQYF

V: TRBV2
length: 14
J: TRBJ2-5
D: TRBD1
size: NA
DNA: TGTGCCAGCAGTGAACAGGGGGCAGGGGAGACCCAGTACTTC
CDR3: CASSEQGAGETQYF

V: TRBV12-3/TRBV12-4
length: 12
J: TRBJ2-3
D: NA
size: few
DNA: TGTGCCAGCAGTCCAAGGTCAGATACGCAGTATTTT
CDR3: CASSPRSDTQYF

V: TRBV2
length: 14
J: TRBJ2-1
D: TRBD2
size: NA
DNA: TGTGCCAGCAGTGCCTCTAGCGGGATCCATGAGCAGTTCTTC
CDR3: CASSASSGIHEQFF

V: TRBV5-4
length: 13
J: TRBJ1-2
D: NA
size: NA
DNA: TGTGCCAGCAGCTTACTAGACCTCTATGGCTACACCTTC
CDR3: CASSLLDLYGYTF

V: TRBV30
length: 14
J: TRBJ2-3
D: NA
size: NA
DNA: TGTGCCTGGGAGGCGGCTAGTGGGACAGATACGCAGTATTTT
CDR3: CAWEAASGTDTQYF

V: TRBV29-1
length: 14
J: TRBJ2-3
D: TRBD2
size: NA
DNA: TGCAGCGCCTTAGGCGGGAGTGGCACAGATACGCAGTATTTT
CDR3: CSALGGSGTDTQYF

V: TRBV15
length: 14
J: TRBJ2-7
D: NA
size: once
DNA: TGTGCCACCAGCAGAAGCGTAGACACCTACGAGCAGTACTTC
CDR3: CATSRSVDTYEQYF

V: TRBV20-1
length: 13
J: TRBJ1-6
D: NA
size: NA
DNA: TGCAGTGCTAGTAGGGGCTTCGAATCACCCCTCCACTTT
CDR3: CSASRGFESPLHF

V: TRBV20-1
length: 13
J: TRBJ2-1
D: NA
size: NA
DNA: TGCAGTGCTAGAGATCCTTGGGGGATCGAGCAGTTCTTC
CDR3: CSARDPWGIEQFF

V: TRBV28
length: 13
J: TRBJ2-5
D: NA
size: NA
DNA: TGTGCCAGCAGTTCGGGGGGCAAAGAGACCCAGTACTTC
CDR3: CASSSGGKETQYF

V: TRBV30
length: 13
J: TRBJ1-6
D: TRBD1
size: NA
DNA: TGTGCCTGGGCCGACAGGGGCGGTTCACCCCTCCACTTT
CDR3: CAWADRGGSPLHF

V: TRBV5-4
length: 17
J: TRBJ2-5
D: TRBD2
size: NA
DNA: TGTGCCAGCAGCTCCGCCTCAGCGGGGGGGAGGCAAGAGACCCAGTACTTC
CDR3: CASSSASAGGRQETQYF

V: TRBV29-1
length: 14
J: TRBJ2-7
D: NA
size: NA
DNA: TGCAGCGTACCGCCTGGACCGAGTGGGTACGAGCAGTACTTC
CDR3: CSVPPGPSGYEQYF

V: TRBV18
length: 16
J: TRBJ2-3
D: TRBD2
size: NA
DNA: TGTGCCAGCTCACCACCGACTAGCGATAGCACAGATACGCAGTATTTT
CDR3: CASSPPTSDSTDTQYF

V: TRBV9
length: 12
J: TRBJ2-4
D: NA
size: NA
DNA: TGTGCCAGCAGCGGGCTAGGAGACATTCAGTACTTC
CDR3: CASSGLGDIQYF

V: TRBV12-3/TRBV12-4
length: 14
J: TRBJ1-1
D: NA
size: NA
DNA: TGTGCCAGCAGTACTCGTGACAGGAACACTGAAGCTTTCTTT
CDR3: CASSTRDRNTEAFF

V: TRBV7-9
length: 15
J: TRBJ2-5
D: NA
size: NA
DNA: TGTGCCAGCAGCTTACGGCAGGGGTCGGAAGAGACCCAGTACTTC
CDR3: CASSLRQGSEETQYF

V: TRBV30
length: 11
J: TRBJ2-7
D: NA
size: once
DNA: TGTGCCTGGGGGGCCTCCTACGAGCAGTACTTC
CDR3: CAWGASYEQYF

V: TRBV9
length: 13
J: TRBJ2-5
D: TRBD1
size: NA
DNA: TGTGCCAGCAGCTACGGACAGGCGGAGACCCAGTACTTC
CDR3: CASSYGQAETQYF